This TCR beta chain originates from a study of cytomegalovirus exposure and HLA in healthy donors. Whole-study context: As released early, the data held about 85 million unique TCRs from HLA-typed donors.

The CDR3 runs 16 residues. Germline CDR1 reads MGHRA; CDR2 reads YSYEKL. The V gene end was trimmed by 4 bases and the J gene end by 3 bases; junction bases not matched to a gene: 6. This PCR relied on a set of 60 Vbeta primers and 13 Jbeta primers. Profiling relied on immunoSEQ multiplex PCR, and the TCRdb table lists in-frame clones only, not all of them. The top ten clones hold around 4.4% of a sample with about 170,000 clones, around 80% of them seen once. With respect to this clone: The antigen is unknown.

Study results and caveats: It is likely that the observed cluster of highly shared sequence variants was a sequencing artifact.

Specimen: PBMCs. The receptor's source is a woman between 45 and 60 years old in good health and CMV-seropositive. The gene calls are TRBV4-1 and TRBJ1-4; 9 nucleotides agree with TRBD1. The CDR3, as DNA: TGCGCCAGCAGCCGAGGACAGGGGCTCCCTAATGAAAAACTGTTTTTT. Amino acids: CASSRGQGLPNEKLFF.